This T cell receptor (beta chain) was profiled in a study of T cell repertoires in cytomegalovirus infection. General study points: There were carriers of CMV plus the relevant HLA, and cumulative public TCR beta family frequency identified them. The ex vivo response was dominated by HLA-C-restricted CMV-specific TCR beta clonotypes.

CDR1 is SGHTA, CDR2 FQGNSA, per germline. The CDR3 extends over 13 amino acids. V gave up 5 bases and J gave up 2 bases, with 10 bases separating them. One entry per CDR3 protein results from TCRdb running MiXCR on the reads. The sample consists of around 450,000 distinct CDR3 sequences, 10% to 12% of them appearing once. This clonotype occurred many times. Its antigen is not known. This chain uses TRBV7-2 with TRBJ2-7; the D gene is possibly TRBD1 (6 bases). What was sequenced was PBMCs. The clonotype was recovered from a human donor in good health (CMV status not recorded). Some clones in this sample may be carry-over from other donors' samples. The CDR3 is CASSLDRAYEQYF. CDR3 coding DNA: TGTGCCAGCAGCCTGGACAGAGCCTACGAGCAGTACTTC.